The 6 T cell receptor beta chains reported below all come from one sample, sequenced in a study of CD8 T cells in Susac syndrome. Random hexamers served to reverse transcribe about 0.45 to 1 ug RNA. MiXCR, applied by TCRdb to the immunoSEQ multiplex PCR reads, yields one record per CDR3 protein. Of 150,000 to 200,000 distinct CDR3 sequences in the sample, about 94% were seen once. Sequenced sample: CD4+ T cells from PBMCs. The receptors were gathered from a human donor in good health.

The chain is built from TRBV24-1 and TRBJ2-4, with 9 bases aligning to TRBD1. Trimming at V came to 3 bases and at J to 0 bases, leaving 11 bases not matched to a gene. CDR3 size: 19 residues. From germline, CDR1 is KGHDR and CDR2 SFDVKD. The CDR3, as DNA: TGTGCCACCAGTGATGGGGACAGGGTTAGGACCTCAGCCAAAAACATTCAGTACTTC. It specifies CATSDGDRVRTSAKNIQYF.

V gene TRBV29-1 combines with J gene TRBJ1-3, with a weak D call TRBD1 (5 bases). CDR1 is SQVTM and CDR2 is ANQGSEA in the germline V gene. The CDR3 sequence is 14 residues long. V gave up 5 bases and J gave up 1 base, with 12 bases separating them. CDR3 DNA sequence: TGCAGCGTTTCGCAGGGTGATTCTGGAAACACCATATATTTT. Translation: CSVSQGDSGNTIYF. Using reference TRBV29-1 and TRBJ1-3 for the parts outside the CDR3, the full variable domain is SAVISQKPSRDICQRGTSLTIQCQVDSQVTMMFWYRQQPGQSLTLIATANQGSEATYESGFVIDKFPISRPNLTFSTLTVSNMSPEDSSIYLCSVSQGDSGNTIYFGEGSWLTVV.

The V call is TRBV20-1, the J call TRBJ2-1, with 10 bases lining up with TRBD2. This CDR3 comprises 15 residues. Trimming cost V 0 bases and J 9 bases; bases outside gene matches: 8. CDR1 and CDR2 (germline): DFQATT, SNEGSKA (reference sequence). The CDR3 bases are TGCAGTGCTAGAGATCGAAGCGGGGGGGCCGTTGAGCAGTTCTTC. Its protein product is CSARDRSGGAVEQFF.

The V call is TRBV29-1, the J call TRBJ2-7, with TRBD1 matching over 9 bases. This CDR3 has 12 amino acids. Germline V CDR1 and CDR2: SQVTM, ANQGSEA. Losses at the gene ends were 7 bases for V and 4 bases for J; bases not matched to a gene: 5. The CDR3 nucleotides are TGCAGCGCAGGGACAGGGAATTACGAGCAGTACTTC. As protein: CSAGTGNYEQYF.

V and J are TRBV7-2 and TRBJ2-5; no clear D. This CDR3 contains 14 residues. V gave up 4 bases and J gave up 7 bases, with 16 bases separating them. CDR1 SGHTA and CDR2 FQGNSA come from the germline V gene. CDR3 sequence: CASSSYPVDVTQYF. In DNA, the CDR3 is TGTGCCAGCAGCTCATACCCTGTGGATGTGACCCAGTACTTC.

The chain uses TRBV28 and TRBJ2-3, with 10 bases that match TRBD1. The CDR3 spans 15 residues. V dropped 6 bases and J dropped 2; count of bases not matched to a gene: 5. The germline CDR1 and CDR2 sequences are MDHEN and SYDVKM. CDR3 sequence: CASSAGTGVTDTQYF. The CDR3 region has the DNA TGTGCCAGCAGCGCCGGGACAGGGGTCACAGATACGCAGTATTTT.